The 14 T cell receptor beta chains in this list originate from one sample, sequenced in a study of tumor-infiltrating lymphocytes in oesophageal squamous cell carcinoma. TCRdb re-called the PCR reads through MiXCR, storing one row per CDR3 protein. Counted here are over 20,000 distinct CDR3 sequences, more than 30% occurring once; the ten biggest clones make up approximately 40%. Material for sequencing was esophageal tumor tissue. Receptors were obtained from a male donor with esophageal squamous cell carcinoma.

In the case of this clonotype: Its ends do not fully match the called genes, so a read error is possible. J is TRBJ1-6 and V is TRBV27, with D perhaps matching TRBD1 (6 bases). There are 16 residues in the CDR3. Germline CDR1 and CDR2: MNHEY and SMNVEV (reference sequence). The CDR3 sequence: CASRLTPGQYNSPLHF. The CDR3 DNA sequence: TGTGCCAGCCGTTTGACCCCGGGACAATATAATTCACCCCTCCACTTT.

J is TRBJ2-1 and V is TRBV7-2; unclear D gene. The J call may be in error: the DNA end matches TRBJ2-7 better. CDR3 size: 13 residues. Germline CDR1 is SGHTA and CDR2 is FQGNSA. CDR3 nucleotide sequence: TGTGCCAGCAGCCCGGCCGTAGACGTCGAGCAGTACTTC. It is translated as CASSPAVDVEQYF.

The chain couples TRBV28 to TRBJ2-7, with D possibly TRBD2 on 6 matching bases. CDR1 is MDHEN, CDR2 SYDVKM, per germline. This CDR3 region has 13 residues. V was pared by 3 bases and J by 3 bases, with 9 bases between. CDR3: CASSFLGGYEQYF. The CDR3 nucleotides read TGTGCCAGCAGTTTCTTGGGGGGCTACGAGCAGTACTTC.

Here the CDR3 DNA reads TGTGCCACCAGCAGGTCCCTTGCTGAGCAGTTCTTC. The encoded protein is CATSRSLAEQFF. The chain has TRBV15 and TRBJ2-7; D remains ambiguous. TRBJ2-1 matches the DNA end more closely, so the J call is doubtful. Germline assignment: CDR1 LNHNV and CDR2 YYDKDF (reference sequence). This CDR3 region has 12 residues.

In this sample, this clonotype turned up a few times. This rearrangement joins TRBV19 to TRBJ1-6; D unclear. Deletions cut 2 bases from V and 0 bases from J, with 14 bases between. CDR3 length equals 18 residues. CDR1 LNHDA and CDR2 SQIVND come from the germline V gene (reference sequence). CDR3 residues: CASSIKAGQPSYNSPLHF. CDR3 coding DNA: TGTGCCAGTAGTATAAAAGCGGGCCAACCCTCCTATAATTCACCCCTCCACTTT.

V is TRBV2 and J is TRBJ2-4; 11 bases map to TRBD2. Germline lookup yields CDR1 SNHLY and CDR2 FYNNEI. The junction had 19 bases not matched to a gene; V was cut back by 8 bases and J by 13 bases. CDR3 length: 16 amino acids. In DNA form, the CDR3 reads TGTGCCAGCTCTGGCACTCTAGCGGGGGGCTACAATGAGCAGTACTTC. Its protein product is CASSGTLAGGYNEQYF.

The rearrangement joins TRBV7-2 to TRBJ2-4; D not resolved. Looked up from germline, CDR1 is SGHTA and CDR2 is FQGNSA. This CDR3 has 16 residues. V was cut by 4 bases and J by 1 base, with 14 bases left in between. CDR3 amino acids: CASSSQRGVAKNIQYF. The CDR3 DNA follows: TGTGCCAGCAGCTCCCAGAGAGGAGTGGCCAAAAACATTCAGTACTTC.

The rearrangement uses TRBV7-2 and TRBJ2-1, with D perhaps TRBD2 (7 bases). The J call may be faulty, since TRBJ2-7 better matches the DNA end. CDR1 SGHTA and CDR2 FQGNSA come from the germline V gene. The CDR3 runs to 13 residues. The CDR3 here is CASRVRERGEQYF. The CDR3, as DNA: TGTGCCAGCCGTGTGCGGGAGAGGGGGGAGCAGTACTTC.

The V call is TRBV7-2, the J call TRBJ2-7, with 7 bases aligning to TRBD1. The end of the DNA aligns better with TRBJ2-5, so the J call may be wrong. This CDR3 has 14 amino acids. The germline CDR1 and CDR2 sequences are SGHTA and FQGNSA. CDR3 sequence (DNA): TGTGCCAGCAGCGCAAGACAGGGAGTAAAGACCCAGTACTTC. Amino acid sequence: CASSARQGVKTQYF.

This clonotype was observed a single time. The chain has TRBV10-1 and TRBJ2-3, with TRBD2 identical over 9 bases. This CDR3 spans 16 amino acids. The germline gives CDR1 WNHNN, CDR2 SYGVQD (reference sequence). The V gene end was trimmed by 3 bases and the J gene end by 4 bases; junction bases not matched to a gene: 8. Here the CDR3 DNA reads TGCGCCAGCAGTGACCGTAGCGGGAGCGGGTCAGATACGCAGTATTTT. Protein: CASSDRSGSGSDTQYF.

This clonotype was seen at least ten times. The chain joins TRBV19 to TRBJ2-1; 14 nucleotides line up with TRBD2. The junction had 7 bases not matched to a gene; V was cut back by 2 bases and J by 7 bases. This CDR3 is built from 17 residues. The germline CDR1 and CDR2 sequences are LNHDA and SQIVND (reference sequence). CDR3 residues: CASSIQGLAGGKNEQFF. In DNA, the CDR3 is TGTGCCAGTAGTATACAAGGACTAGCGGGAGGCAAGAATGAGCAGTTCTTC.

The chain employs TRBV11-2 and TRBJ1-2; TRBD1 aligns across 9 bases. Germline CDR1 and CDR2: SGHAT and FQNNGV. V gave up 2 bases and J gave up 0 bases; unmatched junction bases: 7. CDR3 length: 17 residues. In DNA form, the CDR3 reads TGTGCCAGCAGCTTATCGGACAGGGGAACATCTAACTATGGCTACACCTTC. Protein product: CASSLSDRGTSNYGYTF.

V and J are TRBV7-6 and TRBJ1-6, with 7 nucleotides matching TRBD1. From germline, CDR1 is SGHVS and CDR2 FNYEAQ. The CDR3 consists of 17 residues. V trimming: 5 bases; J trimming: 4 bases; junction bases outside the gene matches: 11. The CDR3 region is CASSGRGGDRYNSPLHF. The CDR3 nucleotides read TGTGCCAGCAGCGGACGGGGGGGGGACAGATATAATTCACCCCTCCACTTT.

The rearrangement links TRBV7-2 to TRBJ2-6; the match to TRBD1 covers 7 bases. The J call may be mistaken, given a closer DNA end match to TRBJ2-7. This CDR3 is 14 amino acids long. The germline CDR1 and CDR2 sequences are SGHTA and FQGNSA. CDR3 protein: CASSFRDRGNEQYF. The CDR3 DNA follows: TGTGCCAGCAGCTTCCGGGACAGAGGCAACGAGCAGTACTTC.